This passage covers 23 T cell receptor beta chains from one sample sequenced in a study of blood T cell repertoires in COVID-19. The table came from immunoSEQ multiplex PCR; TCRdb's copy has only in-frame clones and leaves some out. The table shows about 110,000 clones, with 80% to 90% occurring only once. The sample consisted of peripheral blood. These receptor sequences come from a man aged 40-55 years with acute or convalescent COVID-19.

The chain couples TRBV18 to TRBJ2-1; no firm D call. The CDR3 is 13 amino acids. The germline V gene has CDR1 KGHSH and CDR2 LQKENI. V was cut by 1 base and J by 4 bases, with 5 bases left in between. The CDR3 DNA reads as TGTGCCAGCTCACCACTGGAGTACAATGAGCAGTTCTTC. This translates into CASSPLEYNEQFF.

The chain carries TRBV7-3 and TRBJ2-1, with 9 positions matching TRBD1. CDR1 and CDR2 (germline): SGHTA, FQGTGA. V lost 5 bases and J lost 2; bases outside the gene matches: 22. CDR3 size: 21 residues. The CDR3: CASSVMVTGQGILGTYNEQFF. CDR3 DNA: TGTGCCAGCAGCGTAATGGTTACGGGACAGGGTATATTGGGGACCTACAATGAGCAGTTCTTC.

The chain recombines TRBV7-8 with TRBJ1-2, with 7 bases matching TRBD1. J was trimmed by 8 bases and V by 5 bases; bases with no gene match: 8. The CDR3 totals 13 residues. The V gene's germline CDR1 is SGHVS and CDR2 FQNEAQ. CDR3 amino acids: CASSHTQGGGYTF. As DNA, the CDR3 is TGTGCCAGCAGCCACACCCAGGGGGGAGGCTACACCTTC. The full variable domain, in which reference TRBV7-8 and TRBJ1-2 provide the parts outside the CDR3, is GAGVSQSPRYKVAKRGQDVALRCDPISGHVSLFWYQQALGQGPEFLTYFQNEAQLDKSGLPSDRFFAERPEGSVSTLKIQRTQQEDSAVYLCASSHTQGGGYTFGSGTRLTVV.

The V and J genes are TRBV5-1 and TRBJ2-3; TRBD1 agrees at 9 bases. V lost 4 bases to trimming and J lost 3 bases; unmatched junction nucleotides: 9. The CDR3 extends over 16 amino acids. Germline-derived CDR1 and CDR2 are SGHRS and YFSETQ. CDR3 sequence (DNA): TGCGCCAGCAGCCCCTTGACAGGGGGTTTTACAGATACGCAGTATTTT. It translates to CASSPLTGGFTDTQYF.

This sequence joins TRBV29-1 and TRBJ2-7; D is undetermined. The germline gives CDR1 SQVTM, CDR2 ANQGSEA. Trimming took 5 bases from V and 3 from J, leaving 17 bases between them. This CDR3 region has 14 residues. The CDR3 spells CSVLSDEPDYEQYF. CDR3 coding DNA: TGCAGCGTTTTATCCGATGAACCAGACTACGAGCAGTACTTC.

The V call is TRBV11-1, the J call TRBJ2-3, with TRBD1 identical over 7 bases. Germline CDR1 SGHAT, CDR2 FQDESV (reference sequence). CDR3 length: 16 residues. The ends lost 1 base at V and 3 bases at J; junction bases unmatched: 7. The CDR3 nucleotides read TGTGCCAGCAGCTTAGAGAGCTACAGGGGAACAGATACGCAGTATTTT. It yields the protein CASSLESYRGTDTQYF.

This chain uses TRBV5-6 with TRBJ2-1, with 7 bases identical to TRBD2. V lost 4 bases to trimming and J lost 4 bases; unmatched junction nucleotides: 8. CDR3 size: 15 residues. CDR1 and CDR2 (germline): SGHDT, YYEEEE. The CDR3 here is CASSLGLAAYNEQFF. The CDR3, as DNA: TGTGCCAGCAGCCTGGGGCTAGCGGCTTACAATGAGCAGTTCTTC. Based on the CDR3 plus reference TRBV5-6 and TRBJ2-1, the full variable domain is DAGVTQSPTHLIKTRGQQVTLRCSPKSGHDTVSWYQQALGQGPQFIFQYYEEEERQRGNFPDRFSGHQFPNYSSELNVNALLLGDSALYLCASSLGLAAYNEQFFGPGTRLTVL.

This chain joins TRBV19 and TRBJ2-2; D call uncertain. The CDR3 has 14 residues. Germline V gene lookup returns CDR1 LNHDA and CDR2 SQIVND (reference sequence). Trimming shortened V by 5 bases and J by 0 bases, and 7 bases separated the two germline ends. CDR3: CASSPVPNTGELFF. The DNA of the CDR3 is TGTGCCAGTAGTCCTGTCCCGAACACCGGGGAGCTGTTTTTT.

The chain recombines TRBV12-3 or TRBV12-4 with TRBJ1-5; perhaps TRBD1 as D (5 bases). The V gene lost 3 bases and the J gene lost 5 bases, with 8 bases spanning the gap. The CDR3 is made up of 13 amino acids. CDR3 coding DNA: TGTGCCAGCAGTTTGGCCAGGGATCAGCCCCAGCATTTT. Translating it yields CASSLARDQPQHF.

This clone has more than one count but fewer than ten. The rearrangement joins TRBV5-4 to TRBJ2-2; TRBD1 might be the D (6 bases). Germline values: CDR1 SGHNT, CDR2 YYREEE (reference sequence). The CDR3 totals 15 residues. V lost 4 bases and J lost 4, with 14 bases in between. CDR3 residues: CASSALDSPTGELFF. The CDR3 nucleotides are TGTGCCAGCAGCGCCCTGGACAGTCCCACCGGGGAGCTGTTTTTT.

The chain couples TRBV3-1 (or the pseudogene TRBV3-2) to TRBJ1-6; TRBD1 matches 8 bases. The V gene end was trimmed by 5 bases and the J gene end by 12 bases; junction bases not matched to a gene: 6. Per germline, CDR1 LGHDT and CDR2 YNNKEL (reference sequence). The CDR3 has 13 residues. This chain's CDR3 is CASSAGQERPLHF. The CDR3 region has the DNA TGTGCCAGCAGCGCGGGACAGGAAAGACCCCTCCACTTT.

J is TRBJ2-7 and V is TRBV18; TRBD2 agrees at 10 bases. CDR1 is KGHSH and CDR2 is LQKENI in the germline V gene. V trimming: 2 bases; J trimming: 6 bases; junction bases outside the gene matches: 4. The CDR3 contains 14 residues. In DNA, the CDR3 is TGTGCCAGCTCACCAGGGCTAGCGGGAGCCGAGCAGTACTTC. It translates to CASSPGLAGAEQYF.

V and J are TRBV4-2 and TRBJ2-7, with 12 bases that match TRBD2. The CDR3 consists of 15 residues. Germline-derived CDR1 and CDR2 are LGHNA and YNFKEQ. V gave up 1 base and J gave up 7 bases; unmatched junction bases: 5. The CDR3 DNA follows: TGTGCCAGCAGCCAAGGGACTAGCGGGGTGGCGGAGCAGTACTTC. As protein: CASSQGTSGVAEQYF.

This clone was seen a single time. The genes are TRBV4-1 and TRBJ2-2; 8 nucleotides agree with TRBD1. The trim removed 0 bases at V and 6 bases at J, leaving 9 bases unmatched. Germline-derived CDR1 and CDR2 are MGHRA and YSYEKL. The CDR3 has 17 residues. For the CDR3, the DNA is TGCGCCAGCAGCCAAGACCCGCAGGGGGCAGGTCCCGGGGAGCTGTTTTTT. Protein sequence: CASSQDPQGAGPGELFF.

This chain connects TRBV27 to TRBJ1-2; possible D gene TRBD1, 6 bases. Germline CDR1 and CDR2: MNHEY and SMNVEV (reference sequence). CDR3 size: 15 residues. Trimming pared 5 bases from V and 8 bases from J, leaving 21 bases between. CDR3 amino acids: CASSPQGPKGEGYTF. CDR3 nucleotide sequence: TGTGCCAGCAGTCCACAGGGCCCCAAAGGTGAGGGCTACACCTTC.

This clone showed up just a few times. J is TRBJ2-7 and V is TRBV6-6, with 12 positions matching TRBD1. V lost 6 bases, J lost 4 bases, and 7 bases stayed unmatched. There are 15 residues in the CDR3. In germline, CDR1 is MNHNY, CDR2 SVGAGI (reference sequence). The CDR3 region has the DNA TGTGCCAGCAGGCCTCCGGGACAGGGGGCATACGAGCAGTACTTC. This sequence encodes CASRPPGQGAYEQYF.

This sequence joins TRBV12-3 or TRBV12-4 and TRBJ1-4, with D perhaps matching TRBD1 (6 bases). The CDR3 runs 13 residues. V lost 8 bases and J lost 2, with 9 bases in between. The CDR3 loop is CASPQGTNEKLFF. The CDR3, as DNA: TGTGCCAGCCCGCAGGGGACTAATGAAAAACTGTTTTTT.

The CDR3 spells CASSQDFSRGSPLHF. CDR3 DNA: TGTGCCAGCAGCCAAGATTTCTCTCGGGGTTCACCCCTCCACTTT. The chain combines TRBV14 with TRBJ1-6, with D unresolved. Germline CDR1 reads SGHDN; CDR2 reads FVKESK. The CDR3 is 15 residues long. With 0 bases removed from V and 9 bases from J, the gap between germline ends came to 12 bases.

In its sample, this clone was seen once. V is TRBV4-2 and J is TRBJ2-7; 11 positions match TRBD2. The length of the CDR3 is 16 residues. The J segment lost 3 bases and the V segment lost 1 base, leaving 5 bases of the junction unmatched. Germline V gene data show CDR1 as LGHNA and CDR2 as YNFKEQ. CDR3 in amino acids: CASSQGMLAGGYEQYF. The DNA for the CDR3 is TGTGCCAGCAGCCAAGGTATGCTAGCGGGGGGCTACGAGCAGTACTTC.

The chain carries TRBV7-2 and TRBJ2-7; no definite D call. V gave up 2 bases and J gave up 2 bases, with 7 bases separating them. The CDR3 sequence is 13 residues long. The germline gives CDR1 SGHTA, CDR2 FQGNSA. Here the CDR3 DNA reads TGTGCCAGCAGCTTAAAGAGGCCCTACGAGCAGTACTTC. It is translated as CASSLKRPYEQYF.

The rearrangement uses TRBV2 and TRBJ2-7, with TRBD1 identical over 7 bases. The CDR3 extends over 11 amino acids. From germline, CDR1 is SNHLY and CDR2 FYNNEI. CDR3: CASNRGYEQYF. In DNA form, the CDR3 reads TGTGCAAGTAACAGGGGCTACGAGCAGTACTTC.

A word on this clone: This same CDR3 is encoded by further DNA sequences in the sample. This chain uses TRBV5-1 with TRBJ2-7, with TRBD2 identical over 9 bases. The trim removed 0 bases at V and 4 bases at J, leaving 5 bases unmatched. The CDR3 sequence is 15 residues long. Germline V gives CDR1 SGHRS, CDR2 YFSETQ. CDR3 residues: CASSLGGGGVYEQYF. Written as DNA, the CDR3 is TGCGCCAGCAGCTTGGGGGGCGGGGGGGTATACGAGCAGTACTTC.

This clone was detected only a few times. V is TRBV7-9 and J is TRBJ2-7, with 8 nucleotides matching TRBD1. Trimming at V came to 1 base and at J to 3 bases, leaving 5 bases not matched to a gene. CDR1 SEHNR and CDR2 FQNEAQ come from the germline V gene (reference sequence). The CDR3 length is 15 residues. DNA for the CDR3: TGTGCCAGCAGCTTAGAAGACAGGGGACTCTACGAGCAGTACTTC. This codes for CASSLEDRGLYEQYF.